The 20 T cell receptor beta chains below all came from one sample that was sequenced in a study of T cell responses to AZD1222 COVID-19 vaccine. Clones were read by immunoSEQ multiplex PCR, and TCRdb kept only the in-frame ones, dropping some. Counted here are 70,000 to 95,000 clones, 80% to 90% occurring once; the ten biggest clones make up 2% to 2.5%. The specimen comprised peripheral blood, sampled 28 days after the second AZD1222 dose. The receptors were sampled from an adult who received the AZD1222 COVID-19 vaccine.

Here the CDR3 reads CASSTIREFTQAFF. The CDR3 region has the DNA TGTGCCAGCAGCACAATACGGGAATTCACACAAGCTTTCTTT. The chain combines TRBV11-2 with TRBJ1-1; D unresolved. V was pared by 5 bases and J by 9 bases, with 19 bases between. The CDR3 spans 14 residues. CDR1 and CDR2 (germline): SGHAT, FQNNGV.

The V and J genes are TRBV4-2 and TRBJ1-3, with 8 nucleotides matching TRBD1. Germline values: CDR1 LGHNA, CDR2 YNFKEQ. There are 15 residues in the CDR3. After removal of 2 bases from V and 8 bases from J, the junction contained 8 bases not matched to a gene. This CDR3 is CASSQSRDRRDTIYF. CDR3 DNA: TGTGCCAGCAGCCAATCACGGGACAGGAGAGACACCATATATTTT.

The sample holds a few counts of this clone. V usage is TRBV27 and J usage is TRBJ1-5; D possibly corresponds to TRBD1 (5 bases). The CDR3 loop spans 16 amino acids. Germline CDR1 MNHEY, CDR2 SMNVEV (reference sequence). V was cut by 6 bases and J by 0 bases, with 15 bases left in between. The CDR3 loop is CASRDSLRNSNQPQHF. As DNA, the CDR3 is TGTGCCAGCAGAGACAGTCTCCGTAATAGCAATCAGCCCCAGCATTTT.

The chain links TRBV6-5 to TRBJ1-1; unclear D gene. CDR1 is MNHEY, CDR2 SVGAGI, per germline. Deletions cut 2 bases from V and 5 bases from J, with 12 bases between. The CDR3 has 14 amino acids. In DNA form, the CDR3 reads TGTGCCAGCAGTTACGGACCCCTAGGAACTGAAGCTTTCTTT. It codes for CASSYGPLGTEAFF.

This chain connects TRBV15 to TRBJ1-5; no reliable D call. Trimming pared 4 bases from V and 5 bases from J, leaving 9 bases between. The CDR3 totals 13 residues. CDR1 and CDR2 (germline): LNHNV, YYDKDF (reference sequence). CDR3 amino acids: CATSMQGDQPQHF. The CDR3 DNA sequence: TGTGCCACCAGCATGCAAGGAGATCAGCCCCAGCATTTT.

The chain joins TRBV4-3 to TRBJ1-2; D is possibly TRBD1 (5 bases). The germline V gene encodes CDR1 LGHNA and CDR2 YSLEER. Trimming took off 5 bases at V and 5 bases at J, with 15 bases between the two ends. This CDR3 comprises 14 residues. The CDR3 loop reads CASSRVGTAYGYTF. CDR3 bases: TGCGCCAGCAGCAGAGTCGGGACTGCTTATGGCTACACCTTC.

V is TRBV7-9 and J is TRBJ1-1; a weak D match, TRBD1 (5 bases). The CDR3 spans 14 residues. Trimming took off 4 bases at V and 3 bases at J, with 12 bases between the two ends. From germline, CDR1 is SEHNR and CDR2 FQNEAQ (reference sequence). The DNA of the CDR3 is TGTGCCAGCAGCTCAACACGGGGGGACACTGAAGCTTTCTTT. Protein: CASSSTRGDTEAFF.

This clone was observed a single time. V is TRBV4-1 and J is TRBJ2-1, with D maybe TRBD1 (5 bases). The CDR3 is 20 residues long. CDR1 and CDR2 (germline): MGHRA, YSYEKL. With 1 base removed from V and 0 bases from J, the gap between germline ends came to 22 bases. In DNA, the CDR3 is TGCGCCAGCAGCCAAGGGGAAGGGGTGACAGTCCCGAGCTCCTACAATGAGCAGTTCTTC. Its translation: CASSQGEGVTVPSSYNEQFF.

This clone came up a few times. CDR3 DNA sequence: TGTGCCAGCTCGGTAGCGGGGGCCTACGAGCAGTACTTC. It is translated as CASSVAGAYEQYF. J is TRBJ2-7 and V is TRBV6-5, with 9 bases lining up with TRBD2. This CDR3 spans 13 amino acids. V lost 8 bases and J lost 2; bases outside the gene matches: 4. Germline lookup yields CDR1 MNHEY and CDR2 SVGAGI.

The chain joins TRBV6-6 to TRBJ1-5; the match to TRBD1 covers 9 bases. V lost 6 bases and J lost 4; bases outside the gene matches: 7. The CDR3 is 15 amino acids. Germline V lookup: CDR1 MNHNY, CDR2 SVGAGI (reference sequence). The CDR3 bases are TGTGCCAGCAGCTTCGGGACAGGGCGAAATCAGCCCCAGCATTTT. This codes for CASSFGTGRNQPQHF.

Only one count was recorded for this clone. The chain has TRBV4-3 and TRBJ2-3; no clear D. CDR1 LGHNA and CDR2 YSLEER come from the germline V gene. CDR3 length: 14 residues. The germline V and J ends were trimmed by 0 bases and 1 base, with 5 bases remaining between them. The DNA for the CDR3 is TGCGCCAGCAGCCAAGAGGTTCGCACAGATACGCAGTATTTT. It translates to CASSQEVRTDTQYF.

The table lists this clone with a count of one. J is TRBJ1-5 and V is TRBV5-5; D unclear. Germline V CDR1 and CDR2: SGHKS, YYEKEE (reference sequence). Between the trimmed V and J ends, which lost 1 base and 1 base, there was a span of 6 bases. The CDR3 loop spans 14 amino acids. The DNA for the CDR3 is TGTGCCAGCAGCTTGACGCAGAGCAATCAGCCCCAGCATTTT. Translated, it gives CASSLTQSNQPQHF.

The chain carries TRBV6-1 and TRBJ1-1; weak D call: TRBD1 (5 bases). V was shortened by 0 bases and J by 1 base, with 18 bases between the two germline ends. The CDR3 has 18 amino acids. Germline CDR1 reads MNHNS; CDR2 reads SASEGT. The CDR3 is CASSEAFYSGGGNTEAFF. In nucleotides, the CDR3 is TGTGCCAGCAGTGAAGCATTTTATTCTGGGGGGGGGAACACTGAAGCTTTCTTT.

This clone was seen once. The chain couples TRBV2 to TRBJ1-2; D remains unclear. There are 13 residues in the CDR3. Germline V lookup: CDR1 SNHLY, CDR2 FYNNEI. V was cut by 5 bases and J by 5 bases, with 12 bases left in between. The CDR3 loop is CASSPAPTYGYTF. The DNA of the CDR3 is TGTGCCAGCAGTCCCGCCCCGACGTATGGCTACACCTTC.

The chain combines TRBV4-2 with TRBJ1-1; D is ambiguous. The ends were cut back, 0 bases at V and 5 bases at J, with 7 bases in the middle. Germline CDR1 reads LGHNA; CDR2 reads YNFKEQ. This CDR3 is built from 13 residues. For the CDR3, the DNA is TGTGCCAGCAGCCAAGATGAAGGGACTGAAGCTTTCTTT. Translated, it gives CASSQDEGTEAFF.

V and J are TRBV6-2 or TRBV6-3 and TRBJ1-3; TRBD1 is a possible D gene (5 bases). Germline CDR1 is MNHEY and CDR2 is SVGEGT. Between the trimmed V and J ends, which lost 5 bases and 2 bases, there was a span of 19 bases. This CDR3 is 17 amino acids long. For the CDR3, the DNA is TGTGCCAGCAGTCCACTCCTTGGGAGGGGACCTGGAAACACCATATATTTT. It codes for CASSPLLGRGPGNTIYF.

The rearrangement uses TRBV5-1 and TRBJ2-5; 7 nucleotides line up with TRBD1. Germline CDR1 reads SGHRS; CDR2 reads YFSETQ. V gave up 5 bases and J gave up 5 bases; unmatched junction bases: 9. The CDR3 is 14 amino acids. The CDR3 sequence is CASRFGDSQETQYF. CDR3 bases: TGCGCCAGCAGATTCGGGGACAGCCAGGAGACCCAGTACTTC.

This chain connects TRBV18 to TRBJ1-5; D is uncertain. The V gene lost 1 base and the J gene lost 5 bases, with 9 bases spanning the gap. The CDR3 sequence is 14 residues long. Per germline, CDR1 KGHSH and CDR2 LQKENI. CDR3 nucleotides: TGTGCCAGCTCACCACGACACTCGGATCAGCCCCAGCATTTT. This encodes CASSPRHSDQPQHF.

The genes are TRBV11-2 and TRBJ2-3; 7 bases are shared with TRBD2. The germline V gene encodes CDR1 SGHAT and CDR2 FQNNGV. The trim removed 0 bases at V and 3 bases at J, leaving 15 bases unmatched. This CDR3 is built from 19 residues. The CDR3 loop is CASSLDRAGSGRITDTQYF. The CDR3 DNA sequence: TGTGCCAGCAGCTTAGATCGGGCGGGTAGCGGGCGAATAACAGATACGCAGTATTTT.

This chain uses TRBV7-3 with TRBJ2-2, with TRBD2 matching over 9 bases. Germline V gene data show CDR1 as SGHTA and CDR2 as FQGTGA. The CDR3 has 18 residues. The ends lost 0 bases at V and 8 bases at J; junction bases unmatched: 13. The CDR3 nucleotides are TGTGCCAGCAGCTTAACGATATCGCGGGAGGGCGAGTTAGGGGAGCTGTTTTTT. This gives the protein CASSLTISREGELGELFF.